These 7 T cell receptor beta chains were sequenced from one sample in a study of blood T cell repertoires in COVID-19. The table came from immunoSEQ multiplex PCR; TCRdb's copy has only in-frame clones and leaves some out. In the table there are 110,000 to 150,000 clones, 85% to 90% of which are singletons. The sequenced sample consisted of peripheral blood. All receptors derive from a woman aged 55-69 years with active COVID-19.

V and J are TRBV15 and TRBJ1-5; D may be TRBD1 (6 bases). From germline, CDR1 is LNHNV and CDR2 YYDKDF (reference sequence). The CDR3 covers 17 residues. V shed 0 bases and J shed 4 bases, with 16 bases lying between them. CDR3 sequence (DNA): TGTGCCACCAGCAGAGAAGCTTTTGCAGGGGTTAATCAGCCCCAGCATTTT. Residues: CATSREAFAGVNQPQHF.

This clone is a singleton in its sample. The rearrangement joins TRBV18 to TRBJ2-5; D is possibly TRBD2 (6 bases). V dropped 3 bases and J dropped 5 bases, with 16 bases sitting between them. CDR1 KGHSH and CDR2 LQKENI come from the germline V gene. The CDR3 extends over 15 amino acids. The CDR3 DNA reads TGTGCCAGCTCACCGTCGGTGGGCGGGACGGAGACCCAGTACTTC. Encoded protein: CASSPSVGGTETQYF.

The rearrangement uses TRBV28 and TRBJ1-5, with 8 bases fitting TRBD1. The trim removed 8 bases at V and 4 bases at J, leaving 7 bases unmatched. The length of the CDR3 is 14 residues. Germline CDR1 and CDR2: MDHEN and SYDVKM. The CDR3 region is CASATQGANQPQHF. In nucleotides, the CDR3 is TGTGCCAGCGCCACCCAGGGGGCAAATCAGCCCCAGCATTTT.

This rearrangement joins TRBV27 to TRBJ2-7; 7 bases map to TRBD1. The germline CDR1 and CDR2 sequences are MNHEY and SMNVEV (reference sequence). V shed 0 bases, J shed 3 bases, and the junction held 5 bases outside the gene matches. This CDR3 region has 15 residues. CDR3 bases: TGTGCCAGCAGTTTATCGTGGACAGGAGGCTACGAGCAGTACTTC. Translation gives CASSLSWTGGYEQYF.

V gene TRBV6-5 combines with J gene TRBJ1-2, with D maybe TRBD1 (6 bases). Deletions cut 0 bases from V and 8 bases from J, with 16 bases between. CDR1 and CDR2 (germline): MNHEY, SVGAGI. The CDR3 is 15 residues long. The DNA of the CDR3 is TGTGCCAGCAGTTACTCAGGGTCAAACAGGGTCGGCTACACCTTC. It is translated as CASSYSGSNRVGYTF.

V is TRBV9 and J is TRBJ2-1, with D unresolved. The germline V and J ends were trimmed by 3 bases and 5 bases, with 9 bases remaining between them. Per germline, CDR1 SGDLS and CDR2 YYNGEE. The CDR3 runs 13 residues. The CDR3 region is CASSARLHNEQFF. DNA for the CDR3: TGTGCCAGCAGCGCTCGACTGCACAATGAGCAGTTCTTC.

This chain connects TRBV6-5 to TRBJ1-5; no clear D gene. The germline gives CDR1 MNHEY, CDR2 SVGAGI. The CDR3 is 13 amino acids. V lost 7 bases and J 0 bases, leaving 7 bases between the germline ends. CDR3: CASTLYSNQPQHF. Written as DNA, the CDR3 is TGTGCCAGCACTTTATATAGCAATCAGCCCCAGCATTTT.